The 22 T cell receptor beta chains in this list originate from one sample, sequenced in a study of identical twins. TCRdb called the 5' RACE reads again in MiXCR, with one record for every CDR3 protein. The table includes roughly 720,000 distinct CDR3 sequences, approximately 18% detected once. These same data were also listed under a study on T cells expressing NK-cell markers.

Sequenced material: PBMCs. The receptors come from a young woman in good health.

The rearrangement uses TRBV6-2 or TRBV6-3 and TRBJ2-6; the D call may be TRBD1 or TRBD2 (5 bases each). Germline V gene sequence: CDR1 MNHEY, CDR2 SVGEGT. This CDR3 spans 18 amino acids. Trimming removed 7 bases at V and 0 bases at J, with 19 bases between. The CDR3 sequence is CASITWDGLTSGANVLTF. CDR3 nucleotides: TGTGCCAGCATCACGTGGGACGGACTTACCTCTGGGGCCAACGTCCTGACTTTC.

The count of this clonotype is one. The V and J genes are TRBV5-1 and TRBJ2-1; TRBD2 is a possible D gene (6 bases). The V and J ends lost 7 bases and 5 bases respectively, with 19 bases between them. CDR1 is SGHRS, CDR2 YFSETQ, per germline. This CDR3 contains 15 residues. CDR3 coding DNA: TGCGCCAGCGGGTCTGGAAGCGGGTCAAACAATGAGCAGTTCTTC. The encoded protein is CASGSGSGSNNEQFF.

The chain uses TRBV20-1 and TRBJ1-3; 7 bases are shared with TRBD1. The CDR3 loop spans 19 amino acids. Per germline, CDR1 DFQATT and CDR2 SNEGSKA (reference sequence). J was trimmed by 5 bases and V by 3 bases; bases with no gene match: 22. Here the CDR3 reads CSARRNRGGSGLGRNTIYF. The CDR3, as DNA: TGCAGTGCTAGGAGAAACAGGGGAGGGTCCGGGTTAGGAAGAAACACCATATATTTT.

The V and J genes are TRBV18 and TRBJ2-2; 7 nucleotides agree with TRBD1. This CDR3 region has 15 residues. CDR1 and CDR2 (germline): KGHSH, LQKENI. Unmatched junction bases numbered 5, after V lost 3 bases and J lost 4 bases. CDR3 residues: CASSPLSGGTGELFF. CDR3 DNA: TGTGCCAGCTCACCCCTGTCAGGGGGCACCGGGGAGCTGTTTTTT.

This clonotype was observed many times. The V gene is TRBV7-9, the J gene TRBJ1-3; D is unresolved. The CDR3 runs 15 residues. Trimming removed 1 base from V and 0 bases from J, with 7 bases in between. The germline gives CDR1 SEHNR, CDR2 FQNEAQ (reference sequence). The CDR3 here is CASSLDRTSGNTIYF. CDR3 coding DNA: TGTGCCAGCAGCTTAGACCGTACCTCTGGAAACACCATATATTTT.

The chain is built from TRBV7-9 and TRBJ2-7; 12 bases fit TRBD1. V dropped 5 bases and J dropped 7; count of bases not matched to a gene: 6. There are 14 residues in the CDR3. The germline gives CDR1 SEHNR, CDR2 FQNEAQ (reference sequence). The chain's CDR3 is CASSIGTGGDEQYF. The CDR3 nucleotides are TGTGCCAGCAGCATTGGGACAGGGGGCGATGAGCAGTACTTC.

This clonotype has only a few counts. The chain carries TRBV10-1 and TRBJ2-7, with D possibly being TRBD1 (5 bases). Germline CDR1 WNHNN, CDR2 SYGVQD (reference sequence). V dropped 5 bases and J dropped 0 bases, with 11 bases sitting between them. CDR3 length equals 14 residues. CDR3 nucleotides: TGCGCCAGCAGTCCAGGGATACCCTCCTACGAGCAGTACTTC. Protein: CASSPGIPSYEQYF.

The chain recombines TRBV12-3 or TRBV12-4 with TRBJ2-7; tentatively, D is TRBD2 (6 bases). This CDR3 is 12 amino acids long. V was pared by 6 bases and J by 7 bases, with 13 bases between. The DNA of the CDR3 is TGTGCCAGCAGCAGCGGAGGGGTTGAGCAGTACTTC. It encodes CASSSGGVEQYF.

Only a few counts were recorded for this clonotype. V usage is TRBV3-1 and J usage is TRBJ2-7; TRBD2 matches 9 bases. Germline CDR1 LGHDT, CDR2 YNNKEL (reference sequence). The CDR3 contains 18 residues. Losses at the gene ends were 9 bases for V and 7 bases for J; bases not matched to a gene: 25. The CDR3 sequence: CARLGRTKGASGDGEQYF. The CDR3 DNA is TGTGCCAGACTCGGGCGCACAAAGGGGGCTAGCGGGGATGGTGAGCAGTACTTC.

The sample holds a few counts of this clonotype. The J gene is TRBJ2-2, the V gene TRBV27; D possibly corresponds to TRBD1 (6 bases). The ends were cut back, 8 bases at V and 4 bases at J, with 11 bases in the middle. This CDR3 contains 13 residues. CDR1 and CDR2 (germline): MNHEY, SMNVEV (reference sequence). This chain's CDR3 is CASYKGVTGELFF. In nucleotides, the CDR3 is TGTGCCAGCTACAAGGGGGTCACCGGGGAGCTGTTTTTT.

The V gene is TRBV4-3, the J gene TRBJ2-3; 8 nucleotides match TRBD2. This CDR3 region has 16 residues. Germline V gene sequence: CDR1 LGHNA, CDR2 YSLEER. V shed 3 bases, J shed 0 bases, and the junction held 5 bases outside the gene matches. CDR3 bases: TGCGCCAGCAGCCAGCTAGCGGGCCATAGCACAGATACGCAGTATTTT. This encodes CASSQLAGHSTDTQYF.

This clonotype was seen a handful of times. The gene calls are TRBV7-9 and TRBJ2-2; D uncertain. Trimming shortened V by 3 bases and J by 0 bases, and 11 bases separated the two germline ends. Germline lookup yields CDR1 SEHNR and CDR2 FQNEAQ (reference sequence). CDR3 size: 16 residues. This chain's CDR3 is CASSFDGDANTGELFF. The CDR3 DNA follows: TGTGCCAGCAGCTTCGACGGAGATGCGAACACCGGGGAGCTGTTTTTT.

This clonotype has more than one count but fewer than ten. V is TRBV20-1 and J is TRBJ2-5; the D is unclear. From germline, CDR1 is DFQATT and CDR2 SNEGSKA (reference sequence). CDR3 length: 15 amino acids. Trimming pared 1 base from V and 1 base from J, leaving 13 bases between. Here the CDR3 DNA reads TGCAGTGCTAGAGGAGGCAGGTATTCCCAAGAGACCCAGTACTTC. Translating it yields CSARGGRYSQETQYF.

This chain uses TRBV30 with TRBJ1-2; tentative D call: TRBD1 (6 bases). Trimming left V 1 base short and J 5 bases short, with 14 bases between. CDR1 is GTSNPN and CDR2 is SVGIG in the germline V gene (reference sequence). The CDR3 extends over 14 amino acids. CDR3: CAWSETGHFYGYTF. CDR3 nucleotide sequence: TGTGCCTGGAGTGAAACAGGGCACTTTTATGGCTACACCTTC.

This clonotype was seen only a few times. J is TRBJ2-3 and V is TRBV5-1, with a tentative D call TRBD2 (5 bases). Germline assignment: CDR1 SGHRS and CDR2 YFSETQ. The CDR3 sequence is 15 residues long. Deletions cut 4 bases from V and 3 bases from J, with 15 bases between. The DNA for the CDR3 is TGCGCCAGCAGCGGTGGTAAGCGGACGACAGATACGCAGTATTTT. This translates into CASSGGKRTTDTQYF.

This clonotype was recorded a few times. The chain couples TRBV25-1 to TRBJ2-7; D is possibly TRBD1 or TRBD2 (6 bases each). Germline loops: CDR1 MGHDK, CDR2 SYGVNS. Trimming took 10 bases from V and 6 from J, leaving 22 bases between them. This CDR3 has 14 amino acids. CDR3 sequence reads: CATLGGIGISEQYF. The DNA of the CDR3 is TGTGCCACCCTAGGGGGGATCGGGATAAGCGAGCAGTACTTC.

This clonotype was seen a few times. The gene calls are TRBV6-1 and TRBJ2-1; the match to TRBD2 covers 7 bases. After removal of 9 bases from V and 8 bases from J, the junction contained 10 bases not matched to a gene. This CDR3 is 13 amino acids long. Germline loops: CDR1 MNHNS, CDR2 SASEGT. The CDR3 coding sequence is TGTGCCAGTTTTGGCGGGAGACGGGATGAGCAGTTCTTC. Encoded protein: CASFGGRRDEQFF.

The CDR3 coding sequence is TGCAGTGCCTACTCGACTAGCGGATCCTACGAGCAGTACTTC. It codes for CSAYSTSGSYEQYF. The gene calls are TRBV20-1 and TRBJ2-7; 9 bases are a match to TRBD2. J lost 1 base, V lost 6 bases, and 7 bases had no gene match. This CDR3 is built from 14 residues. The germline V gene has CDR1 DFQATT and CDR2 SNEGSKA (reference sequence).

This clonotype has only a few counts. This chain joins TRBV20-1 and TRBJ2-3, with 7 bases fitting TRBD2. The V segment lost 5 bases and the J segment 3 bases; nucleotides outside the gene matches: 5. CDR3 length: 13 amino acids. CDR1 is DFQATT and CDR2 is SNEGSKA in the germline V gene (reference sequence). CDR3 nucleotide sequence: TGCAGTGCTGGACTAGTTGCAACAGATACGCAGTATTTT. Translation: CSAGLVATDTQYF.

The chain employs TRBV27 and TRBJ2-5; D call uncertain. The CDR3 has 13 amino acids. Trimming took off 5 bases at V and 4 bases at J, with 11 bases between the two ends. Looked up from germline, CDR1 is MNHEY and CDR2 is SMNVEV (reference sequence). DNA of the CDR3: TGTGCCAGCAGTCCCGGCAACTTAGAGACCCAGTACTTC. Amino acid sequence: CASSPGNLETQYF.

CDR3 coding DNA: TGTGCCAGCAGTCCCCCCCTGGGCAAGGGAATCTACGAGCAGTACTTC. Its protein product is CASSPPLGKGIYEQYF. The rearrangement joins TRBV7-9 to TRBJ2-7; D ambiguous. V was pared by 6 bases and J by 3 bases, with 21 bases between. The CDR3 is made up of 16 amino acids. Germline V lookup: CDR1 SEHNR, CDR2 FQNEAQ (reference sequence).

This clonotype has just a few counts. CDR3 loop: CASSFEPGQGGTDTQYF. The CDR3 DNA reads TGTGCCAGCAGTTTTGAGCCGGGACAGGGGGGCACAGATACGCAGTATTTT. This chain links TRBV12-3 or TRBV12-4 with TRBJ2-3; 11 bases are a match to TRBD1. J was trimmed by 1 base and V by 3 bases; bases with no gene match: 6. The CDR3 loop spans 17 amino acids.